The 17 T cell receptor beta chains reported below all come from one sample, sequenced in a study of blood T cell repertoires in COVID-19. Here immunoSEQ multiplex PCR was the method, and the copy in TCRdb shows in-frame clones only, minus some. The sample holds about 150,000 clones, 75% to 85% seen once. The material sequenced was peripheral blood. These receptors were taken from a woman aged 60 to 75 with COVID-19, enrolled during active disease.

The J gene is TRBJ2-4, the V gene TRBV15; the match to TRBD1 covers 8 bases. Trimming took 8 bases from V and 8 from J; bases not matched to a gene: 5. CDR1 and CDR2 from the germline V gene are LNHNV and YYDKDF (reference sequence). This CDR3 contains 12 residues. The CDR3 DNA follows: TGTGCCACCTCGACAGGGGCGGACATTCAGTACTTC. Translating it yields CATSTGADIQYF.

The chain carries TRBV19 and TRBJ1-1; D remains unclear. This CDR3 has 18 residues. Germline CDR1 and CDR2: LNHDA and SQIVND (reference sequence). V lost 1 base and J lost 0, with 18 bases in between. The CDR3 coding sequence is TGTGCCAGTAGTATAGGTGGGTACCCGACTGGCATGAACACTGAAGCTTTCTTT. Translation: CASSIGGYPTGMNTEAFF.

The V and J genes are TRBV12-3 or TRBV12-4 and TRBJ1-5; the D is unclear. Trimming removed 4 bases at V and 7 bases at J, with 11 bases between. This CDR3 contains 13 residues. This CDR3 is CASSWRGNQPQHF. CDR3 coding DNA: TGTGCCAGCAGTTGGAGAGGGAACCAGCCCCAGCATTTT.

The chain recombines TRBV19 with TRBJ2-1; 8 nucleotides line up with TRBD2. CDR1 LNHDA and CDR2 SQIVND come from the germline V gene (reference sequence). The J segment lost 4 bases and the V segment lost 3 bases, leaving 5 bases of the junction unmatched. The CDR3 has 15 amino acids. Here the CDR3 DNA reads TGTGCCAGTAGTATGTCGGGAGGGCCGTACAATGAGCAGTTCTTC. This sequence encodes CASSMSGGPYNEQFF.

For the CDR3, the DNA is TGCGCCAGCAGACCAACCGGGGTAGCGGGAGGGCGGGCCGATACGCAGTATTTT. As protein: CASRPTGVAGGRADTQYF. The chain joins TRBV10-2 to TRBJ2-3; 11 bases agree with TRBD2. Germline V CDR1 and CDR2: WSHSY, SAAADI. V shed 6 bases, J shed 6 bases, and the junction held 17 bases outside the gene matches. The length of the CDR3 is 18 residues.

The rearrangement uses TRBV9 and TRBJ2-7; TRBD2 agrees at 11 bases. The CDR3 covers 17 residues. Losses at the gene ends were 0 bases for V and 3 bases for J; bases not matched to a gene: 8. CDR1 SGDLS and CDR2 YYNGEE come from the germline V gene. DNA for the CDR3: TGTGCCAGCAGCGTAGCCCCGGGACTAGCGGCTATCTACGAGCAGTACTTC. This codes for CASSVAPGLAAIYEQYF.

The CDR3 nucleotides are TGTGCCAGCAGTCCACACAGGGGGAACACTGAAGCTTTCTTT. Translated, it gives CASSPHRGNTEAFF. The chain employs TRBV27 and TRBJ1-1, with TRBD1 matching over 7 bases. From germline, CDR1 is MNHEY and CDR2 SMNVEV (reference sequence). The CDR3 has 14 residues. The ends lost 5 bases at V and 1 base at J; junction bases unmatched: 4.

The chain employs TRBV3-1 (or the pseudogene TRBV3-2) and TRBJ1-5; D remains unclear. Per germline, CDR1 LGHDT and CDR2 YNNKEL (reference sequence). The CDR3 loop spans 14 amino acids. V dropped 4 bases and J dropped 1 base, with 8 bases sitting between them. The CDR3 spells CASSPHRSNQPQHF. The DNA of the CDR3 is TGTGCCAGCAGCCCTCATAGAAGCAATCAGCCCCAGCATTTT.

This chain joins TRBV27 and TRBJ1-5; TRBD1 matches at 7 bases. Germline V lookup: CDR1 MNHEY, CDR2 SMNVEV (reference sequence). This CDR3 region has 14 residues. V was clipped by 4 bases and J by 6 bases; unmatched bases: 6. DNA of the CDR3: TGTGCCAGCAGTTCCTGGGACAGAACTCAGCCCCAGCATTTT. Amino acid sequence: CASSSWDRTQPQHF.

This clone turned up a few times. Different DNA sequences within this sample yield the same CDR3. The chain has TRBV5-1 and TRBJ1-2; D not resolved. Deletions cut 5 bases from V and 7 bases from J, with 12 bases between. The CDR3 loop spans 12 amino acids. In germline, CDR1 is SGHRS, CDR2 YFSETQ. CDR3 DNA sequence: TGCGCCAGCAGTCTGATAGGAGGTGGCTACACCTTC. Translating it yields CASSLIGGGYTF.

This rearrangement joins TRBV6-4 to TRBJ2-1, with D possibly matching TRBD2 (6 bases). V was trimmed by 4 bases and J by 2 bases, leaving 21 bases between them. CDR1 MRHNA and CDR2 SNTAGT come from the germline V gene. The CDR3 consists of 18 residues. The DNA of the CDR3 is TGTGCCAGCAGTGTGGCGAGGGGAGCGGGCCTGACCTACAATGAGCAGTTCTTC. As protein: CASSVARGAGLTYNEQFF.

The chain carries TRBV3-1 (or the pseudogene TRBV3-2) and TRBJ1-4; 9 positions agree with TRBD1. From germline, CDR1 is LGHDT and CDR2 YNNKEL (reference sequence). The V and J ends lost 1 base and 0 bases, in that order; junction bases with no gene match: 0. This CDR3 is 16 amino acids long. CDR3: CASSQGTGATNEKLFF. The DNA of the CDR3 is TGTGCCAGCAGCCAAGGGACAGGGGCAACTAATGAAAAACTGTTTTTT.

The V call is TRBV20-1, the J call TRBJ1-4; TRBD1 is a possible D gene (5 bases). Germline CDR1 is DFQATT and CDR2 is SNEGSKA (reference sequence). This CDR3 has 16 residues. Trimming stripped 3 bases from V and 0 bases from J, with 14 bases between. CDR3 bases: TGCAGTGCTAGTGGGGCAGGGAAAACAACTAATGAAAAACTGTTTTTT. Protein: CSASGAGKTTNEKLFF.

The CDR3 DNA follows: TGTGCCAGTAGTCCCCCCGCGGATACGGGTTACACTGAAGCTTTCTTT. Amino acid sequence: CASSPPADTGYTEAFF. The rearrangement joins TRBV19 to TRBJ1-1; no clear D. Germline V gives CDR1 LNHDA, CDR2 SQIVND (reference sequence). V was cut by 5 bases and J by 3 bases, with 19 bases left in between. The CDR3 is 16 residues long. The full variable domain, its missing parts supplied by reference TRBV19 and TRBJ1-1, is DGGITQSPKYLFRKEGQNVTLSCEQNLNHDAMYWYRQDPGQGLRLIYYSQIVNDFQKGDIAEGYSVSREKKESFPLTVTSAQKNPTAFYLCASSPPADTGYTEAFFGQGTRLTVV.

The chain combines TRBV6-5 with TRBJ1-3; D remains ambiguous. The germline CDR1 and CDR2 sequences are MNHEY and SVGAGI. Trimming took 0 bases from V and 0 from J, leaving 9 bases between them. CDR3 length: 16 residues. CDR3 nucleotides: TGTGCCAGCAGTTACTCGGCGGAAAGCTCTGGAAACACCATATATTTT. It is translated as CASSYSAESSGNTIYF.

The chain joins TRBV10-3 to TRBJ2-7, with a possible D match to TRBD2 (6 bases). CDR3 length: 14 amino acids. Germline V gene sequence: CDR1 ENHRY, CDR2 SYGVKD. V lost 6 bases and J lost 3, with 15 bases in between. This CDR3 is CAIREGAPLYEQYF. The DNA of the CDR3 is TGTGCCATCAGGGAGGGAGCCCCCCTCTACGAGCAGTACTTC.

The rearrangement links TRBV6-4 to TRBJ2-2, with TRBD2 identical over 9 bases. The CDR3 totals 14 residues. Germline V lookup: CDR1 MRHNA, CDR2 SNTAGT. V trimming: 7 bases; J trimming: 6 bases; junction bases outside the gene matches: 6. CDR3 nucleotides: TGTGCCAGCAAATTAGCGGGGGACGCCGGGGAGCTGTTTTTT. It yields the protein CASKLAGDAGELFF.